Described below is a single T cell receptor (beta chain) sequence and its context. The target antigen is unknown. The V gene's germline CDR1 is MGHRA and CDR2 YSYEKL. The CDR3 spans 16 residues. The junction had 7 bases not matched to a gene; V was cut back by 0 bases and J by 7 bases. PCR primers comprised 60 Vbeta and 13 Jbeta primers. TCRdb's table, derived via immunoSEQ multiplex PCR, lists solely in-frame clones and lacks some. The sample includes 75,000 to 100,000 clones, roughly four fifths of them seen just once. The data stem from a study of cytomegalovirus exposure and HLA in healthy donors. Study results and limitations: Looking again later, the authors saw that most CMV-associated TCR beta chains seemed HLA-restricted.

This sequence was found in a man aged 25 to 45 in good health and CMV-seronegative. Sequenced input: PBMCs. The chain is built from TRBV4-1 and TRBJ1-4, with TRBD1 matching over 8 bases. In DNA form, the CDR3 reads TGCGCCAGCAGCCAAGATCTCTGGACAGGGCTTGAAAAACTGTTTTTT. It translates to CASSQDLWTGLEKLFF.